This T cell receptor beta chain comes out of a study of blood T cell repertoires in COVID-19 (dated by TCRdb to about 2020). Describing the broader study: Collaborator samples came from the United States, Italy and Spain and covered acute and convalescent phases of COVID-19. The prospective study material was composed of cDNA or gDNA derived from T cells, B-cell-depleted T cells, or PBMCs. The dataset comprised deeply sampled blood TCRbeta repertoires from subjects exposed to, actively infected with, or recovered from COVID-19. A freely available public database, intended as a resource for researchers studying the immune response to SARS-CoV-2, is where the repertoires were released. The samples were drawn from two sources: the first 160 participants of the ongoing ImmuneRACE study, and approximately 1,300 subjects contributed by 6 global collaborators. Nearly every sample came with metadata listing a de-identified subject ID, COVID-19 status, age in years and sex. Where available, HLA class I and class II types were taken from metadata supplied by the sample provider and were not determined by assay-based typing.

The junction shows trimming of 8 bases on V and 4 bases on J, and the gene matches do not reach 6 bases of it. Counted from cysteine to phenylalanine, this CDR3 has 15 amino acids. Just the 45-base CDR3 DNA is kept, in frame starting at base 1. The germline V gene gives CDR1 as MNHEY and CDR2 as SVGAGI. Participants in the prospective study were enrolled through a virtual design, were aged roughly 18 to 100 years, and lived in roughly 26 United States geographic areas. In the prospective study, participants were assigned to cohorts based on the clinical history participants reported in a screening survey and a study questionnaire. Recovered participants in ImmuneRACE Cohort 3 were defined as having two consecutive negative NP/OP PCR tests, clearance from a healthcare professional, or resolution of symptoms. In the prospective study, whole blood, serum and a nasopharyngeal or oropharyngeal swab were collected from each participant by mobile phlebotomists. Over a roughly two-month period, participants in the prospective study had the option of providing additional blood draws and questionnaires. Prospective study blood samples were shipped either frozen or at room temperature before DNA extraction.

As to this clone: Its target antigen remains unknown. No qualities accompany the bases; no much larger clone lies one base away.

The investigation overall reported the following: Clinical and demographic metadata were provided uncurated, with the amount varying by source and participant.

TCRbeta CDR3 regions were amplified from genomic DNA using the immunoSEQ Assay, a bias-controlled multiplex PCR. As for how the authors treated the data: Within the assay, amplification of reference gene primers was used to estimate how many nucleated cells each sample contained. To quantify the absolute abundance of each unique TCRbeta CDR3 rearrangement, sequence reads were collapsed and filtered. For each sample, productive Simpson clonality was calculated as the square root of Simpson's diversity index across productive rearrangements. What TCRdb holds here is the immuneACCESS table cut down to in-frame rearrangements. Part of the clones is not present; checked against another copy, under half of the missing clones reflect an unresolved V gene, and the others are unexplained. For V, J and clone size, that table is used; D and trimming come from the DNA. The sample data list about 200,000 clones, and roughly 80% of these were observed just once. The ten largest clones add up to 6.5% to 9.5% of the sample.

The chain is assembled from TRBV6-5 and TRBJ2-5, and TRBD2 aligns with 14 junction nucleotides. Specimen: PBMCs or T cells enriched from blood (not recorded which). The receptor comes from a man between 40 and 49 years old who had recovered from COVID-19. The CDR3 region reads CASGRTSGGIETQYF. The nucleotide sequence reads TGTGCCAGCGGTAGGACTAGCGGGGGGATAGAGACCCAGTACTTC.